This TCR beta chain was documented in a study of shared clonotypes between healthy human individuals. The CDR3 runs 15 residues. The germline CDR1 and CDR2 sequences are MGHDK and SYGVNS. V shed 0 bases and J shed 11 bases, with 19 bases lying between them. Method: immunoSEQ multiplex PCR; TCRdb's copy keeps in-frame clones and lacks some. In the table there are roughly 2,000,000 clones, about 95% of which are singletons. The naive CD8 fraction comprised CD45RO-negative cells positively selected for CCR7 and excluded terminally differentiated effector memory CD45RA+ cells. This receptor was taken from a man younger than 35 in good health. J is TRBJ1-1 and V is TRBV25-1, with D perhaps matching TRBD1 (5 bases). The sequenced sample was naive CD8+ T cells sorted from blood. The CDR3 protein is CASSEYGGSGGRAFF. DNA for the CDR3: TGTGCCAGCAGTGAATATGGGGGTAGTGGCGGGAGGGCTTTCTTT.